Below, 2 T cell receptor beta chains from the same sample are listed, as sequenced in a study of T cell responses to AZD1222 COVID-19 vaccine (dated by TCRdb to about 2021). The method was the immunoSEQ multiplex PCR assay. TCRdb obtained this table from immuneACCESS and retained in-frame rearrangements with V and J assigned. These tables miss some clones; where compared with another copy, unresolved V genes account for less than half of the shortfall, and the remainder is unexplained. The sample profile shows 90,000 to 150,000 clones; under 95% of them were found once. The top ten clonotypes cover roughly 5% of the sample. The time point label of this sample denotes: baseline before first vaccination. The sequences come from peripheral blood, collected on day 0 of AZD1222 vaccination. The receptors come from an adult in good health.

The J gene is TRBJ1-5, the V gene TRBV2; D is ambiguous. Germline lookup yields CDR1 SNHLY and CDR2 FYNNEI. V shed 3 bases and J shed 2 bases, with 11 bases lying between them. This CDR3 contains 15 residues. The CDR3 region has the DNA TGTGCCAGCAGTGAGGAGGGCACCGGCAATCAGCCCCAGCATTTT. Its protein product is CASSEEGTGNQPQHF.

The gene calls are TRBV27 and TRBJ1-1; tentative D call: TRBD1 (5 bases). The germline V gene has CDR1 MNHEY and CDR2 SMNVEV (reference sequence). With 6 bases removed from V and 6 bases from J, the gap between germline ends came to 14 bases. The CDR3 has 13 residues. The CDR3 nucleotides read TGTGCCAGCAGAAGATTAGACAGTCCTGAAGCTTTCTTT. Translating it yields CASRRLDSPEAFF.